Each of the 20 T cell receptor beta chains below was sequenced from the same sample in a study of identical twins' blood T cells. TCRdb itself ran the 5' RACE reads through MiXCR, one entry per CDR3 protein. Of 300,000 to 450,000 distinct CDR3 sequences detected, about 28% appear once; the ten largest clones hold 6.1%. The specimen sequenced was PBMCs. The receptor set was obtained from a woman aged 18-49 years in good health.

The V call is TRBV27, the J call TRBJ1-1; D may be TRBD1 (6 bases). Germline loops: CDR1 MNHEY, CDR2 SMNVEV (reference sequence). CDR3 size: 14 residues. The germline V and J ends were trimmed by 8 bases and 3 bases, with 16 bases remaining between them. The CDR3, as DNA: TGTGCCAGCTGGCTCGCAGGGGCCGACACTGAAGCTTTCTTT. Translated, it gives CASWLAGADTEAFF.

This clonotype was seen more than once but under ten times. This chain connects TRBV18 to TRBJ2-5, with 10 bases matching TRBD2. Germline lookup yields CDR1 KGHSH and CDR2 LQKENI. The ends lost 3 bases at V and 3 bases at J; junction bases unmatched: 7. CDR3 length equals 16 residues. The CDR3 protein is CASSPGLAGVKETQYF. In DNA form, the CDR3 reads TGTGCCAGCTCACCCGGCCTAGCGGGAGTTAAAGAGACCCAGTACTTC.

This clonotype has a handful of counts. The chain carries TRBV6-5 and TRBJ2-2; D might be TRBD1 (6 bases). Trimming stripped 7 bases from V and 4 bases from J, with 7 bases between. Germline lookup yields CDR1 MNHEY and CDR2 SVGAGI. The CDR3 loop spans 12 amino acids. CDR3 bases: TGTGCCAGCACAGGGGCCACCGGGGAGCTGTTTTTT. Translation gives CASTGATGELFF.

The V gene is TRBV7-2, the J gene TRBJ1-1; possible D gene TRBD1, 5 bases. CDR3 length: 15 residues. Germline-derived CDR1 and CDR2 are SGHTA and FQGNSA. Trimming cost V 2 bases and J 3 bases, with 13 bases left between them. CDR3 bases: TGTGCCAGCAGCTTAAGAGAAGGGGTGGACACTGAAGCTTTCTTT. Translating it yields CASSLREGVDTEAFF.

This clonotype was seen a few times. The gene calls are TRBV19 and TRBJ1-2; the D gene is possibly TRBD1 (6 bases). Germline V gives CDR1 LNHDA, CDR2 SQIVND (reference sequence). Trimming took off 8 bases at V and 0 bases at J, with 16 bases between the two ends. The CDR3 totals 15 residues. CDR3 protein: CASRKPGAANYGYTF. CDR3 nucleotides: TGTGCCAGTCGCAAACCAGGGGCAGCTAACTATGGCTACACCTTC.

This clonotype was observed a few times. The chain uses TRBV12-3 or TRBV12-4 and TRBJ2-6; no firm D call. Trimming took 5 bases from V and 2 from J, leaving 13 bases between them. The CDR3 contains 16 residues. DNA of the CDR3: TGTGCCAGCAGTGGCCAGGAATCCCCTGGGGCCAACGTCCTGACTTTC. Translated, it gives CASSGQESPGANVLTF.

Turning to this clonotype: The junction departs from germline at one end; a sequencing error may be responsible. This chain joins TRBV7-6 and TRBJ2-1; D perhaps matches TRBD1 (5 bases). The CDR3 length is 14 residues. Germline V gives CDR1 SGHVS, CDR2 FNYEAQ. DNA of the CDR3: TGTGCCAGCAGTCGGGCAGGGTACTACAATGAGCAGTCCTTC. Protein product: CASSRAGYYNEQSF.

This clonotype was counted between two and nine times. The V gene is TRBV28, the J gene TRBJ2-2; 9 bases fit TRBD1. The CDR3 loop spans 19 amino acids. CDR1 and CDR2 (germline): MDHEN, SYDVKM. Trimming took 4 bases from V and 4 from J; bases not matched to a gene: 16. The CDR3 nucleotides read TGTGCCAGCAGTTCATCCTCGATTAAACAGGGGGCCGTCACCGGGGAGCTGTTTTTT. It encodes CASSSSSIKQGAVTGELFF.

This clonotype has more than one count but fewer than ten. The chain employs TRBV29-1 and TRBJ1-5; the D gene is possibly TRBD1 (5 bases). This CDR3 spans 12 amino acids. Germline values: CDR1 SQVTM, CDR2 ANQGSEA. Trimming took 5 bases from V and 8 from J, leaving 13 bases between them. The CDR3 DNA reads TGCAGCGTTCTACGAACGGGGGAGCCCCAGCATTTT. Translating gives CSVLRTGEPQHF.

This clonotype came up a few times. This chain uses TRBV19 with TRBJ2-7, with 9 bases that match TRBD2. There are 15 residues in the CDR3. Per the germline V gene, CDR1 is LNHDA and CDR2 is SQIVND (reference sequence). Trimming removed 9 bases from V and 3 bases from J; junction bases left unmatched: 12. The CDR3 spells CASSKAGGNYYEQYF. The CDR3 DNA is TGTGCCAGCTCTAAAGCGGGGGGAAATTACTACGAGCAGTACTTC. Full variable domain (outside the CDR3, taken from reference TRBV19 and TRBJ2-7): DGGITQSPKYLFRKEGQNVTLSCEQNLNHDAMYWYRQDPGQGLRLIYYSQIVNDFQKGDIAEGYSVSREKKESFPLTVTSAQKNPTAFYLCASSKAGGNYYEQYFGPGTRLTVT.

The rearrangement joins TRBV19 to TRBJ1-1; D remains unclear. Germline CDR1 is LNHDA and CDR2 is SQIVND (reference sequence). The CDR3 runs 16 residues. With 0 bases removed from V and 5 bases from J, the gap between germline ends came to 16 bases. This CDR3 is CASSIDPGPLGTEAFF. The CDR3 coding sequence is TGTGCCAGTAGTATAGACCCCGGACCTCTTGGGACTGAAGCTTTCTTT.

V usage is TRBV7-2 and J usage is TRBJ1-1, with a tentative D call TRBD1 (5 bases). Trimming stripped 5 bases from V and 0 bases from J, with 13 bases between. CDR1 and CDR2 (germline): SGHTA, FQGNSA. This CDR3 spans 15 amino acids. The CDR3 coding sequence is TGTGCCAGCAGCCCCTCGGGACGGATGAACACTGAAGCTTTCTTT. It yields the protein CASSPSGRMNTEAFF.

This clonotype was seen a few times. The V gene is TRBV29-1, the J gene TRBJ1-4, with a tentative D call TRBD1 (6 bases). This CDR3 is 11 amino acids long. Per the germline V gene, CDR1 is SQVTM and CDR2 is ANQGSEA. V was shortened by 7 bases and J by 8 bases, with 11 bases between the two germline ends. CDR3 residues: CSAGTGEKLFF. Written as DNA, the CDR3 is TGCAGCGCCGGTACAGGGGAAAAACTGTTTTTT.

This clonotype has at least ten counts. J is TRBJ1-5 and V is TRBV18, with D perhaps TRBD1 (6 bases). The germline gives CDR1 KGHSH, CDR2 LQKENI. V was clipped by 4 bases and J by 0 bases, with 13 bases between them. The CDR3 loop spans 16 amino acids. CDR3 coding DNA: TGTGCCAGCTCACGTGGGACATCTAATAGCAATCAGCCCCAGCATTTT. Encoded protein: CASSRGTSNSNQPQHF.

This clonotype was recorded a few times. The CDR3 reads CASRGSNRYYEQYF. The CDR3, as DNA: TGTGCCAGCAGAGGTTCTAACAGATACTACGAGCAGTACTTC. The chain is built from TRBV28 and TRBJ2-7; D remains unclear. Germline-derived CDR1 and CDR2 are MDHEN and SYDVKM. This CDR3 spans 14 amino acids. Between the trimmed V and J ends, which lost 6 bases and 3 bases, there was a span of 15 bases. Looking up the rest from reference TRBV28 and TRBJ2-7 gives the full variable domain: DVKVTQSSRYLVKRTGEKVFLECVQDMDHENMFWYRQDPGLGLRLIYFSYDVKMKEKGDIPEGYSVSREKKERFSLILESASTNQTSMYLCASRGSNRYYEQYFGPGTRLTVT.

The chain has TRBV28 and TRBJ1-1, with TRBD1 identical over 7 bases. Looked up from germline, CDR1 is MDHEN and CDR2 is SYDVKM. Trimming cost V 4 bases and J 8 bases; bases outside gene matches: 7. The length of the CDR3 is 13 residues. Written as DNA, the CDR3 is TGTGCCAGCAGTTCCCCTGACAGGGTCGAAGCTTTCTTT. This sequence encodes CASSSPDRVEAFF. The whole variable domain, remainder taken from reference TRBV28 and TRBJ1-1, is DVKVTQSSRYLVKRTGEKVFLECVQDMDHENMFWYRQDPGLGLRLIYFSYDVKMKEKGDIPEGYSVSREKKERFSLILESASTNQTSMYLCASSSPDRVEAFFGQGTRLTVV.

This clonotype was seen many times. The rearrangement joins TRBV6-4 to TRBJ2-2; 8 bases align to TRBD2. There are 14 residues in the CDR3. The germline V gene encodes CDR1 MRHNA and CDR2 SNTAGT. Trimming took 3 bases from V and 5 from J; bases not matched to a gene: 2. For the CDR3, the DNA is TGTGCCAGCAGTGAGACTAGCGAAACCGGGGAGCTGTTTTTT. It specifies CASSETSETGELFF.

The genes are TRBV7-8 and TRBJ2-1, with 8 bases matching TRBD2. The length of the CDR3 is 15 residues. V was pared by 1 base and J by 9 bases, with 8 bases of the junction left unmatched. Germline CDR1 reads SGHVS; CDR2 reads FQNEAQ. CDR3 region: CASSLVRTSTIEQFF. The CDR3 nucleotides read TGTGCCAGCAGCTTAGTTCGGACTAGCACGATTGAGCAGTTCTTC.

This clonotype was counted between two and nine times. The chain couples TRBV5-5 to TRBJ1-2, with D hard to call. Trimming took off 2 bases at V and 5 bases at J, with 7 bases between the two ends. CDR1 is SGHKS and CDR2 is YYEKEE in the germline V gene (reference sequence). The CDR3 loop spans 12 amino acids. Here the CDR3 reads CASSFVSYGYTF. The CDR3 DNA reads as TGTGCCAGCAGCTTTGTTTCGTATGGCTACACCTTC.

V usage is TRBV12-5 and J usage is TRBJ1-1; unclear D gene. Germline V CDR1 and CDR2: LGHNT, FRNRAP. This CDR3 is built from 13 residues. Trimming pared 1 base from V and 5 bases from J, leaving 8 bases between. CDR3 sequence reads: CASGLELMTEAFF. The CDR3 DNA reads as TGTGCTAGTGGTTTGGAGTTAATGACTGAAGCTTTCTTT.